This T cell receptor (beta chain) was found in a study of blood T cell repertoires in COVID-19. Study context: The United States, Italy and Spain were the sources of the acute and convalescent COVID-19 samples. PBMCs, B-cell-depleted T cells, or T cells were the source of the cDNA or gDNA that made up the material.

Assay: immunoSEQ multiplex PCR; the TCRdb copy retains only in-frame clones and omits some. The sample yields about 280,000 clones, roughly 89% seen once. This clone occurred once. The receptor was derived from a woman between 40 and 55 years old who had recovered from COVID-19. The sequenced sample consisted of PBMCs or T cells enriched from blood (not recorded which).

The CDR3 protein is CASSQQSPLGYTF. The CDR3 DNA sequence: TGTGCCAGCAGTCAACAGTCCCCTCTGGGCTACACCTTC. The gene calls are TRBV28 and TRBJ1-2; D is unresolved. V shed 5 bases and J shed 8 bases, with 15 bases lying between them. This CDR3 spans 13 amino acids. Germline lookup yields CDR1 MDHEN and CDR2 SYDVKM.